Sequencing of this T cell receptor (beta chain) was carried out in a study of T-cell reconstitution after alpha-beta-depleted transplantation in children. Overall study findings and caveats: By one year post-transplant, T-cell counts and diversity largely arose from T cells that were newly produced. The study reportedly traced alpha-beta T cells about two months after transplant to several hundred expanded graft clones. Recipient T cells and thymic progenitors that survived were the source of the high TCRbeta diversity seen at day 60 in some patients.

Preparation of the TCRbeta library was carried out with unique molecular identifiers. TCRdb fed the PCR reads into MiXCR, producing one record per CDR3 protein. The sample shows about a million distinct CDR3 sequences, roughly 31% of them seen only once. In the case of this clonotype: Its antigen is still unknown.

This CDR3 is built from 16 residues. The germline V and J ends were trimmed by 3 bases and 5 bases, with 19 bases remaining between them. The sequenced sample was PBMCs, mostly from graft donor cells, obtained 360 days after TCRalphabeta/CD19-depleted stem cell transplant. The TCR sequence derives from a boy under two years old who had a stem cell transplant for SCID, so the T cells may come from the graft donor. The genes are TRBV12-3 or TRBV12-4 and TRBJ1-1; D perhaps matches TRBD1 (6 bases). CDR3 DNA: TGTGCCAGCAGTTTTAACAGGGCCGGCCCATATACTGAAGCTTTCTTT. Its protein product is CASSFNRAGPYTEAFF.